The T cell receptor beta chain described here comes from a study of blood T cell repertoires in COVID-19. This clone was detected once. Libraries were prepared by immunoSEQ multiplex PCR; TCRdb keeps only in-frame clonotypes and omits some of them. The sample carries some 170,000 clones, around 80% recorded once. The CDR3 totals 16 residues. From germline, CDR1 is SGDLS and CDR2 YYNGEE. After removal of 0 bases from V and 5 bases from J, the junction contained 7 bases not matched to a gene. The rearrangement links TRBV9 to TRBJ1-1; 10 bases align to TRBD1. The sequence was collected from a woman aged 70-85 years with acute or convalescent COVID-19. Sequencing used peripheral blood. In DNA form, the CDR3 reads TGTGCCAGCAGCGTAGGCGACAGGGGGCGATTAACTGAAGCTTTCTTT. Translation gives CASSVGDRGRLTEAFF.